These 21 T cell receptor beta chains were sequenced from one sample in a study of cytomegalovirus exposure and HLA in healthy donors. Researchers ran the PCR with 60 Vbeta and 13 Jbeta primers. Some clones are missing from TCRdb's copy, which holds only in-frame ones; the method was immunoSEQ multiplex PCR. The data contain about 130,000 clones, roughly 80% of them singletons. Sample: PBMCs. Receptor source: a man in his forties in good health and CMV-seronegative.

The gene calls are TRBV6-5 and TRBJ2-5; D call uncertain. The CDR3 has 13 residues. Germline V CDR1 and CDR2: MNHEY, SVGAGI. The V and J ends lost 2 bases and 1 base respectively, with 5 bases between them. The chain's CDR3 is CASSYQFQETQYF. CDR3 in DNA: TGTGCCAGCAGTTACCAATTCCAAGAGACCCAGTACTTC.

The V and J genes are TRBV7-9 and TRBJ2-3; D call uncertain. CDR1 is SEHNR and CDR2 is FQNEAQ in the germline V gene (reference sequence). This CDR3 comprises 13 residues. V lost 2 bases, J lost 2 bases, and 5 bases lay in between. The CDR3: CASSLLYTDTQYF. In nucleotides, the CDR3 is TGTGCCAGCAGCTTATTGTACACAGATACGCAGTATTTT. The entire variable domain, with the rest obtained from reference TRBV7-9 and TRBJ2-3, is as follows: DTGVSQNPRHKITKRGQNVTFRCDPISEHNRLYWYRQTLGQGPEFLTYFQNEAQLEKSRLLSDRFSAERPKGSFSTLEIQRTEQGDSAMYLCASSLLYTDTQYFGPGTRLTVL.

J is TRBJ2-1 and V is TRBV28; TRBD1 aligns across 8 bases. The germline gives CDR1 MDHEN, CDR2 SYDVKM. The CDR3 has 15 residues. The V segment lost 5 bases and the J segment 8 bases; nucleotides outside the gene matches: 11. Here the CDR3 reads CASSGPQGASDEQFF. In DNA, the CDR3 is TGTGCCAGCAGTGGCCCGCAGGGGGCATCGGATGAGCAGTTCTTC. Using reference TRBV28 and TRBJ2-1 for the parts outside the CDR3, the full variable domain is DVKVTQSSRYLVKRTGEKVFLECVQDMDHENMFWYRQDPGLGLRLIYFSYDVKMKEKGDIPEGYSVSREKKERFSLILESASTNQTSMYLCASSGPQGASDEQFFGPGTRLTVL.

The chain combines TRBV18 with TRBJ2-3; TRBD1 matches at 7 bases. J gave up 0 bases and V 2 bases, and 5 bases lay outside the gene matches. The CDR3 extends over 16 amino acids. The germline gives CDR1 KGHSH, CDR2 LQKENI. The CDR3 region has the DNA TGTGCCAGCTCACCATTGACAGGGATCAGCACAGATACGCAGTATTTT. It codes for CASSPLTGISTDTQYF.

This clone was detected only once. This sequence joins TRBV18 and TRBJ1-5, with TRBD1 as a possible D gene (6 bases). Deletions cut 3 bases from V and 5 bases from J, with 14 bases between. The CDR3 extends over 15 amino acids. CDR1 and CDR2 from the germline V gene are KGHSH and LQKENI. Here the CDR3 reads CASSPNRVEDQPQHF. The CDR3, as DNA: TGTGCCAGCTCACCGAACAGGGTAGAGGATCAGCCCCAGCATTTT.

The chain carries TRBV6-5 and TRBJ2-7; 7 bases are shared with TRBD2. The trim removed 0 bases at V and 3 bases at J, leaving 8 bases unmatched. Germline V lookup: CDR1 MNHEY, CDR2 SVGAGI. The CDR3 extends over 16 amino acids. For the CDR3, the DNA is TGTGCCAGCAGTTACTCCCCCCCGGGGGGTAACTACGAGCAGTACTTC. This sequence encodes CASSYSPPGGNYEQYF.

The chain uses TRBV19 and TRBJ2-7; 7 positions match TRBD1. The junction had 4 bases not matched to a gene; V was cut back by 9 bases and J by 2 bases. There are 12 residues in the CDR3. Germline loops: CDR1 LNHDA, CDR2 SQIVND (reference sequence). The CDR3 spells CASTGQTYEQYF. The CDR3 DNA reads TGTGCCAGCACGGGACAGACCTACGAGCAGTACTTC.

The chain is built from TRBV5-6 and TRBJ1-5; 8 nucleotides line up with TRBD1. This CDR3 is built from 16 residues. Unmatched junction bases numbered 4, after V lost 0 bases and J lost 2 bases. The germline CDR1 and CDR2 sequences are SGHDT and YYEEEE. The CDR3 spells CASSLDRGSGNQPQHF. DNA of the CDR3: TGTGCCAGCAGCTTGGACAGGGGGTCTGGCAATCAGCCCCAGCATTTT.

The chain carries TRBV6-1 and TRBJ1-5, with no clear D. The CDR3 loop spans 14 amino acids. Trimming took 1 base from V and 7 from J, leaving 11 bases between them. CDR1 is MNHNS and CDR2 is SASEGT in the germline V gene. CDR3 sequence reads: CASSEGEDWQPQHF. The DNA of the CDR3 is TGTGCCAGCAGTGAAGGGGAGGACTGGCAGCCCCAGCATTTT.

The CDR3 region is CASSWTSLRYNEQFF. The CDR3, as DNA: TGTGCCAGCAGTTGGACTAGCCTCCGGTACAATGAGCAGTTCTTC. This chain joins TRBV6-1 and TRBJ2-1, with 8 bases identical to TRBD2. CDR3 length equals 15 residues. With 5 bases clipped from V and 4 bases from J, the junction kept 7 bases outside the gene matches. Germline-derived CDR1 and CDR2 are MNHNS and SASEGT.

The chain joins TRBV15 to TRBJ2-1, with a possible D match to TRBD1 (6 bases). Trimming took 5 bases from V and 0 from J, leaving 14 bases between them. CDR1 and CDR2 from the germline V gene are LNHNV and YYDKDF (reference sequence). The CDR3 has 16 amino acids. The CDR3 region is CATSGRTASSYNEQFF. CDR3 DNA: TGTGCCACCAGCGGGCGGACAGCGAGCTCCTACAATGAGCAGTTCTTC.

The gene calls are TRBV28 and TRBJ2-7; 11 nucleotides agree with TRBD2. The V gene's germline CDR1 is MDHEN and CDR2 SYDVKM. This CDR3 is 14 amino acids long. V lost 3 bases to trimming and J lost 10 bases; unmatched junction nucleotides: 8. DNA for the CDR3: TGTGCCAGCAGTTTTTCCTCTAGCGGGAGGCGTCAGTACTTC. This codes for CASSFSSSGRRQYF.

The DNA of the CDR3 is TGTGCCAGCAGCTTAGCAGGGACATACAATGAGCAGTTCTTC. Amino acid sequence: CASSLAGTYNEQFF. The chain is built from TRBV13 and TRBJ2-1, with D tentatively TRBD1 (6 bases). V lost 1 base and J 4 bases, leaving 8 bases between the germline ends. The CDR3 length is 14 residues. Germline CDR1 reads PRHDT; CDR2 reads FYEKMQ (reference sequence).

The V gene is TRBV6-6, the J gene TRBJ2-5; 11 bases agree with TRBD2. Germline trimming cut 7 bases from V and 5 bases from J; bases unmatched to any gene: 6. CDR3 size: 14 residues. Looked up from germline, CDR1 is MNHNY and CDR2 is SVGAGI (reference sequence). CDR3: CASTTSGGRETQYF. CDR3 in DNA: TGTGCCAGCACAACTAGCGGGGGACGGGAGACCCAGTACTTC.

The chain joins TRBV2 to TRBJ2-7; 9 bases map to TRBD2. There are 14 residues in the CDR3. Trimming took 10 bases from V and 4 from J; bases not matched to a gene: 11. Germline lookup yields CDR1 SNHLY and CDR2 FYNNEI. The CDR3 here is CATNRLAARYEQYF. CDR3 nucleotides: TGTGCCACAAACCGACTAGCGGCACGATACGAGCAGTACTTC.

The chain joins TRBV5-1 to TRBJ2-1; TRBD1 matches at 8 bases. There are 15 residues in the CDR3. The germline gives CDR1 SGHRS, CDR2 YFSETQ. V trimming: 4 bases; J trimming: 4 bases; junction bases outside the gene matches: 7. The CDR3 is CASSRTGTGYNEQFF. The CDR3 DNA sequence: TGCGCCAGCAGCCGTACCGGGACAGGATACAATGAGCAGTTCTTC.

Written as DNA, the CDR3 is TGTGCCAGCAGCTCCCGTAGCGGGGGAAGCACAGATACGCAGTATTTT. It specifies CASSSRSGGSTDTQYF. V gene TRBV7-2 combines with J gene TRBJ2-3; 9 bases agree with TRBD2. V shed 4 bases, J shed 0 bases, and the junction held 5 bases outside the gene matches. Per germline, CDR1 SGHTA and CDR2 FQGNSA. There are 16 residues in the CDR3.

The V gene is TRBV7-2, the J gene TRBJ1-3, with TRBD1 as a possible D gene (5 bases). The CDR3 sequence is 17 residues long. Per the germline V gene, CDR1 is SGHTA and CDR2 is FQGNSA. V was clipped by 5 bases and J by 0 bases, with 17 bases between them. For the CDR3, the DNA is TGTGCCAGCAGCCCCGGGGGGGGGACGGTCTCTGGAAACACCATATATTTT. It translates to CASSPGGGTVSGNTIYF. The full variable domain, completed using reference TRBV7-2 and TRBJ1-3, is GAGVSQSPSNKVTEKGKDVELRCDPISGHTALYWYRQSLGQGLEFLIYFQGNSAPDKSGLPSDRFSAERTGGSVSTLTIQRTQQEDSAVYLCASSPGGGTVSGNTIYFGEGSWLTVV.

The genes are TRBV14 and TRBJ1-2, with D maybe TRBD1 (6 bases). Germline V gene lookup returns CDR1 SGHDN and CDR2 FVKESK. Trimming removed 0 bases from V and 7 bases from J, with 15 bases in between. The CDR3 runs to 15 residues. The CDR3 spells CASSQEGRGSSGYTF. The CDR3 DNA reads as TGTGCCAGCAGCCAAGAAGGCAGGGGTAGCTCTGGCTACACCTTC.

V usage is TRBV5-1 and J usage is TRBJ2-7, with TRBD1 matching over 9 bases. Germline V gives CDR1 SGHRS, CDR2 YFSETQ. Trimming took 2 bases from V and 4 from J; bases not matched to a gene: 4. This CDR3 is 14 amino acids long. In DNA, the CDR3 is TGCGCCAGCAGCTTCCGACAGGGGGAGTACGAGCAGTACTTC. It codes for CASSFRQGEYEQYF.

A single count supports this clone. The rearrangement joins TRBV15 to TRBJ2-7, with TRBD1 matching over 7 bases. Germline assignment: CDR1 LNHNV and CDR2 YYDKDF (reference sequence). The CDR3 is 16 amino acids. V gave up 1 base and J gave up 3 bases; unmatched junction bases: 9. DNA of the CDR3: TGTGCCACCAGCAGAGGAGGACAGGAATTGGTCTACGAGCAGTACTTC. Translated: CATSRGGQELVYEQYF.